One and the same sample provided the 21 T cell receptor beta chains below, sequenced in a study of T cell repertoires in cytomegalovirus infection. Their antigens are not known. Using its own MiXCR run on the reads, TCRdb lists one record per CDR3 protein. This sample has some 940,000 distinct CDR3 sequences; more than 25% occur once, and the top ten carry about 14%. The sequences come from cultured CD8+ T cells from PBMCs, collected from culture after CMV antigen stimulation. The receptors were sampled from a human donor in good health (CMV status not recorded). Some clones in this sample may be carry-over from other donors' samples.

At least ten counts were recorded for this clonotype. The chain links TRBV7-9 to TRBJ1-2; D is ambiguous. Germline CDR1 is SEHNR and CDR2 is FQNEAQ (reference sequence). This CDR3 region has 12 residues. The V end was cut by 4 bases, the J end by 6 bases, with 9 bases between. For the CDR3, the DNA is TGTGCCAGCAGCTCAGCGCAGAATGGCTACACCTTC. It yields the protein CASSSAQNGYTF.

This clonotype was seen more than once but under ten times. The rearrangement uses TRBV6-5 and TRBJ2-7, with D perhaps matching TRBD1 (7 bases). The CDR3 spans 14 residues. The germline gives CDR1 MNHEY, CDR2 SVGAGI. The V gene lost 4 bases and the J gene lost 4 bases, with 14 bases spanning the gap. The CDR3: CASSSLAGGYEQYV. DNA for the CDR3: TGTGCCAGCAGTTCCTTGGCAGGGGGGTACGAGCAGTACGTC.

This clonotype was picked up many times. The chain carries TRBV7-3 and TRBJ1-5; a weak D match, TRBD1 (5 bases). The V gene lost 5 bases and the J gene lost 3 bases, with 14 bases spanning the gap. Germline CDR1 reads SGHTA; CDR2 reads FQGTGA. This CDR3 comprises 15 residues. The CDR3 protein is CASSIGGGVNQPQHF. CDR3 coding DNA: TGTGCCAGCAGCATTGGGGGAGGTGTCAATCAGCCCCAGCATTTT.

The CDR3 region is CASSPGLAGGRRTDTQYF. As DNA, the CDR3 is TGTGCCAGCAGCCCCGGACTAGCGGGGGGGCGGAGAACAGATACGCAGTATTTT. The chain joins TRBV5-5 to TRBJ2-3; TRBD2 matches at 15 bases. The V segment lost 4 bases and the J segment 3 bases; nucleotides outside the gene matches: 9. The CDR3 runs to 18 residues. Per the germline V gene, CDR1 is SGHKS and CDR2 is YYEKEE (reference sequence). Full variable domain (rest looked up from reference TRBV5-5 and TRBJ2-3): DAGVTQSPTHLIKTRGQQVTLRCSPISGHKSVSWYQQVLGQGPQFIFQYYEKEERGRGNFPDRFSARQFPNYSSELNVNALLLGDSALYLCASSPGLAGGRRTDTQYFGPGTRLTVL.

This chain joins TRBV24-1 and TRBJ2-3; a weak D match, TRBD1 (5 bases). The length of the CDR3 is 16 residues. The germline gives CDR1 KGHDR, CDR2 SFDVKD. Trimming removed 4 bases from V and 0 bases from J, with 13 bases in between. The CDR3 loop reads CATSERQRPSTDTQYF. The DNA of the CDR3 is TGTGCCACCAGTGAAAGACAGCGTCCCAGCACAGATACGCAGTATTTT.

The J gene is TRBJ1-6, the V gene TRBV5-6; possibly TRBD1 for D (6 bases). Between the trimmed V and J ends, which lost 4 bases and 4 bases, there was a span of 18 bases. The germline V gene encodes CDR1 SGHDT and CDR2 YYEEEE. The CDR3 loop spans 17 amino acids. Here the CDR3 reads CASSHGTSLKYNSPLHF. The CDR3 nucleotides are TGTGCCAGCAGCCACGGGACATCGTTAAAATATAATTCACCCCTCCACTTT.

Of note for this clonotype: Since a much larger clone is just one base distant, this may be a read error. The chain carries TRBV19 and TRBJ2-3; a possible D gene is TRBD1 (5 bases). Germline V gives CDR1 LNHDA, CDR2 SQIVND (reference sequence). Trimming left V 9 bases short and J 6 bases short, with 10 bases between. The CDR3 contains 11 residues. This CDR3 reads CASRAADTQYF. For the CDR3, the DNA is TGTGCCAGCAGGGCCGCCGATACGCAGTATTTT.

The gene calls are TRBV19 and TRBJ1-5; D not resolved. Germline-derived CDR1 and CDR2 are LNHDA and SQIVND (reference sequence). The V and J ends lost 7 bases and 9 bases respectively, with 22 bases between them. This CDR3 contains 15 residues. CDR3 in amino acids: CASNDPYPGTGPQHF. The CDR3 nucleotides are TGTGCCAGTAACGACCCATATCCAGGAACGGGGCCCCAGCATTTT. Drawing the rest from reference TRBV19 and TRBJ1-5, the complete variable domain is DGGITQSPKYLFRKEGQNVTLSCEQNLNHDAMYWYRQDPGQGLRLIYYSQIVNDFQKGDIAEGYSVSREKKESFPLTVTSAQKNPTAFYLCASNDPYPGTGPQHFGDGTRLSIL.

V and J are TRBV4-3 and TRBJ2-1; TRBD2 might be the D (5 bases). CDR1 and CDR2 (germline): LGHNA, YSLEER. The V end lost 1 base, the J end lost 6 bases, and 10 bases lay between the germline ends. The length of the CDR3 is 14 residues. The CDR3 spells CASSQGLEGNEQFF. CDR3 nucleotides: TGCGCCAGCAGCCAAGGGTTAGAGGGCAATGAGCAGTTCTTC.

V is TRBV14 and J is TRBJ2-7, with D perhaps being TRBD1 or TRBD2 (5 bases each). Trimming stripped 1 base from V and 5 bases from J, with 21 bases between. The germline CDR1 and CDR2 sequences are SGHDN and FVKESK. This CDR3 region has 17 residues. The CDR3 sequence is CASSQGIGTTPFHEQYF. In nucleotides, the CDR3 is TGTGCCAGCAGCCAAGGGATTGGGACCACCCCTTTCCACGAGCAGTACTTC.

The V gene is TRBV2, the J gene TRBJ2-4; 11 positions agree with TRBD1. CDR3 length: 14 residues. The junction had 3 bases not matched to a gene; V was cut back by 4 bases and J by 7 bases. Germline-derived CDR1 and CDR2 are SNHLY and FYNNEI. The CDR3 sequence: CASSVGTGGNIQYF. The CDR3 DNA reads as TGTGCCAGCAGTGTGGGGACAGGGGGGAACATTCAGTACTTC.

The chain links TRBV20-1 to TRBJ1-1, with 9 positions matching TRBD1. With V trimmed by 3 bases and J by 3 bases, 2 bases remained unmatched. The CDR3 runs 13 residues. Germline V gives CDR1 DFQATT, CDR2 SNEGSKA (reference sequence). The CDR3: CSASTGGYTEAFF. The CDR3, as DNA: TGCAGTGCTAGTACAGGGGGCTACACTGAAGCTTTCTTT.

Points on this clonotype: Just one base apart from a much larger clone, this may be a read error. The gene calls are TRBV6-1 and TRBJ1-2; no clear D. V lost 8 bases and J lost 2, with 3 bases in between. Per the germline V gene, CDR1 is MNHNS and CDR2 is SASEGT. The CDR3 covers 10 residues. As DNA, the CDR3 is TGTGCCAGCGTCAACTATGGCTACACCTTC. This codes for CASVNYGYTF.

The rearrangement joins TRBV20-1 to TRBJ1-5, with D perhaps matching TRBD1 (5 bases). The CDR3 contains 12 residues. Germline CDR1 is DFQATT and CDR2 is SNEGSKA (reference sequence). V was pared by 7 bases and J by 6 bases, with 13 bases between. CDR3 sequence: CSVAGWAQPQHF. CDR3 nucleotide sequence: TGCAGTGTGGCAGGGTGGGCTCAGCCCCAGCATTTT.

The genes are TRBV7-2 and TRBJ2-7; 11 bases align to TRBD2. This CDR3 is built from 15 residues. Germline V CDR1 and CDR2: SGHTA, FQGNSA. The CDR3 protein is CANSLVAGGPNEQYV. DNA for the CDR3: TGTGCCAACAGCTTAGTAGCGGGGGGGCCAAACGAGCAGTACGTC.

This clonotype was seen many times. The genes are TRBV7-2 and TRBJ1-3; D remains unclear. V lost 3 bases, J lost 8 bases, and 17 bases lay in between. The CDR3 extends over 15 amino acids. Germline lookup yields CDR1 SGHTA and CDR2 FQGNSA. CDR3 bases: TGTGCCAGCAGCTTGAACGGGCCCCTCCCGGACACCATATATTTT. Amino acid sequence: CASSLNGPLPDTIYF.

In its sample, this clonotype was seen many times. The chain combines TRBV6-5 with TRBJ1-2; D uncertain. V lost 3 bases to trimming and J lost 2 bases, with 16 bases between them. The CDR3 has 16 residues. Germline V gene lookup returns CDR1 MNHEY and CDR2 SVGAGI. DNA for the CDR3: TGTGCCAGCAGTTATGAGGCCCCCAGACGAAACTATGGCTACACCTTC. Protein sequence: CASSYEAPRRNYGYTF.

This clonotype has only a few counts. CDR3 DNA sequence: TGTGCCAGCAGTTTAGGGGCCTCCAAGGGAAATCAGCCCCAGCATTTT. It translates to CASSLGASKGNQPQHF. The rearrangement uses TRBV12-3 or TRBV12-4 and TRBJ1-5, with unresolved D. The germline V and J ends were trimmed by 1 base and 4 bases, with 14 bases remaining between them. There are 16 residues in the CDR3.

About this clonotype: Possible read error: a much larger clone is one base away. V usage is TRBV7-6 and J usage is TRBJ1-1; D is unclear. The CDR3 extends over 13 amino acids. CDR1 and CDR2 (germline): SGHVS, FNYEAQ. Written as DNA, the CDR3 is TGTGTCAGCAGCTTAGTTCGGGAAACTGAAGCTTTCTTT. It translates to CVSSLVRETEAFF. Based on the CDR3 plus reference TRBV7-6 and TRBJ1-1, the full variable domain is GAGVSQSPRYKVTKRGQDVALRCDPISGHVSLYWYRQALGQGPEFLTYFNYEAQQDKSGLPNDRFSAERPEGSISTLTIQRTEQRDSAMYRCVSSLVRETEAFFGQGTRLTVV.

Many counts were recorded for this clonotype. This chain links TRBV7-9 with TRBJ2-1; D not certain. Germline CDR1 and CDR2: SEHNR and FQNEAQ (reference sequence). The V end lost 1 base, the J end lost 10 bases, and 14 bases lay between the germline ends. This CDR3 has 14 amino acids. Here the CDR3 reads CASSLDLRNKEQFF. CDR3 in DNA: TGTGCCAGCAGCTTAGACTTGAGGAATAAAGAGCAGTTCTTC.

The rearrangement joins TRBV7-9 to TRBJ2-5, with D possibly being TRBD1 (6 bases). The CDR3 is 15 amino acids. Trimming left V 0 bases short and J 3 bases short, with 11 bases between. CDR1 is SEHNR and CDR2 is FQNEAQ in the germline V gene (reference sequence). The CDR3 bases are TGTGCCAGCAGCTTAGCGCCGGACAGCGAAGAGACCCAGTACTTC. This gives the protein CASSLAPDSEETQYF.